The 10 T cell receptor beta chains in this list originate from one sample, sequenced in a study of blood T cells in healthy people across ages. Combining a sample-barcoded 5' primer with a J-beta primer mix, a second PCR ran for roughly 6 to 12 cycles. TCRdb re-analysed the 5' RACE reads in MiXCR, keeping a single row per CDR3 protein. The sample lists hundreds of thousands of distinct CDR3 sequences, approximately 31% occurring once. Source material: blood. These receptors were taken from an elderly woman in good health.

This clonotype occurred a few times. The chain has TRBV7-9 and TRBJ1-2, with D hard to call. CDR3 length: 14 amino acids. Germline V lookup: CDR1 SEHNR, CDR2 FQNEAQ (reference sequence). The V gene lost 1 base and the J gene lost 4 bases, with 10 bases spanning the gap. DNA of the CDR3: TGTGCCAGCAGCTTAGTTGGGAAAGGCTATGGCTACACCTTC. This gives the protein CASSLVGKGYGYTF.

There are many counts of this clonotype. This chain joins TRBV5-1 and TRBJ2-1; TRBD2 agrees at 7 bases. Trimming at V came to 3 bases and at J to 7 bases, leaving 1 base not matched to a gene. Germline V CDR1 and CDR2: SGHRS, YFSETQ. The CDR3 contains 12 residues. CDR3 in amino acids: CASSWEGNEQFF. In DNA form, the CDR3 reads TGCGCCAGCAGCTGGGAGGGGAATGAGCAGTTCTTC.

In its sample, this clonotype was seen many times. The chain couples TRBV30 to TRBJ2-7; D is ambiguous. The germline gives CDR1 GTSNPN, CDR2 SVGIG (reference sequence). This CDR3 has 11 amino acids. The V and J ends lost 0 bases and 9 bases respectively, with 9 bases between them. The CDR3 sequence: CAWSVGYRQYF. The DNA for the CDR3 is TGTGCCTGGAGTGTTGGGTACCGGCAGTACTTC.

Many counts were recorded for this clonotype. The chain is built from TRBV13 and TRBJ2-7; 7 positions agree with TRBD1. Germline V CDR1 and CDR2: PRHDT, FYEKMQ (reference sequence). CDR3 size: 13 residues. J lost 7 bases, V lost 1 base, and 4 bases had no gene match. CDR3 amino acids: CASSLDPTGEQYF. CDR3 bases: TGTGCCAGCAGCTTAGACCCGACAGGGGAGCAGTACTTC.

This clonotype has just a few counts. J is TRBJ2-7 and V is TRBV2, with D maybe TRBD2 (6 bases). Germline V gives CDR1 SNHLY, CDR2 FYNNEI. Between the trimmed V and J ends, which lost 8 bases and 2 bases, there was a span of 13 bases. The CDR3 spans 13 residues. CDR3 protein: CASVASEPYEQYF. In nucleotides, the CDR3 is TGTGCCAGCGTGGCTAGCGAACCCTACGAGCAGTACTTC.

This clonotype has at least ten counts. This chain connects TRBV10-3 to TRBJ1-2; D may be TRBD1 (6 bases). Germline V gene data show CDR1 as ENHRY and CDR2 as SYGVKD. The CDR3 consists of 13 residues. Trimming took 3 bases from V and 5 from J, leaving 10 bases between them. CDR3 in amino acids: CAISDDRSYGYTF. Written as DNA, the CDR3 is TGTGCCATCAGTGACGACAGGAGTTATGGCTACACCTTC.

Ten or more counts support this clonotype. The V call is TRBV6-5, the J call TRBJ1-2; D might be TRBD1 (5 bases). The CDR3 runs 14 residues. V lost 0 bases and J lost 8, with 13 bases in between. In germline, CDR1 is MNHEY, CDR2 SVGAGI. The CDR3 here is CASSYSGGRGGYTF. CDR3 bases: TGTGCCAGCAGTTACTCTGGGGGTCGGGGGGGCTACACCTTC.

As to this clonotype: A much larger clone is a single base away; this may be a read error. Written as DNA, the CDR3 is TGTGCCAGCAGCCAAGATTTTCAAGGCTGCCAGAAGCAGTATTTT. It yields the protein CASSQDFQGCQKQYF. The chain combines TRBV3-1 with TRBJ2-3; the D is unclear. CDR1 and CDR2 from the germline V gene are LGHDT and YNNKEL (reference sequence). Trimming removed 0 bases from V and 11 bases from J, with 18 bases in between. The CDR3 length is 15 residues.

At least ten counts were recorded for this clonotype. The chain recombines TRBV14 with TRBJ2-5; D not certain. The germline V gene encodes CDR1 SGHDN and CDR2 FVKESK. With 0 bases removed from V and 1 base from J, the gap between germline ends came to 6 bases. CDR3 size: 14 residues. The CDR3 DNA sequence: TGTGCCAGCAGCCAAGATCCCCCCCAAGAGACCCAGTACTTC. Translating it yields CASSQDPPQETQYF.

This clonotype showed up many times. The chain combines TRBV6-2 or TRBV6-3 with TRBJ2-1; D possibly corresponds to TRBD2 (5 bases). CDR1 MNHEY and CDR2 SVGEGT come from the germline V gene. This CDR3 contains 13 residues. Trimming took 5 bases from V and 6 from J, leaving 11 bases between them. The chain's CDR3 is CASSLIRGNEQFF. In DNA, the CDR3 is TGTGCCAGCAGTCTCATCCGGGGCAATGAGCAGTTCTTC.